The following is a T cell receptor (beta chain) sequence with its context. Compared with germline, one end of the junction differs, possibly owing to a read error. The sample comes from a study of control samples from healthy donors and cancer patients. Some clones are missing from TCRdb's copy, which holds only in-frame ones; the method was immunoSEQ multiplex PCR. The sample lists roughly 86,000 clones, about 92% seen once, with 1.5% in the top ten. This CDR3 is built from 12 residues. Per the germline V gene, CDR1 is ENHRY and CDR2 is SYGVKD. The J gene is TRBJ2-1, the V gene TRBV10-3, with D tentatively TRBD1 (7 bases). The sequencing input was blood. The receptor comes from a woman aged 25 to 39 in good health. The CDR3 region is CAVRGAYNEQFF. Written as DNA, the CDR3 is TGTGCCGTCAGGGGGGCCTACAATGAGCAGTTCTTC.